Presented here are 6 T cell receptor beta chains from one specimen sequenced in a study of blood T cell repertoires in COVID-19. Some clones are missing from TCRdb's copy, which holds only in-frame ones; the method was immunoSEQ multiplex PCR. The table shows around 700,000 clones, with 75% to 90% occurring only once. The sequencing sample was made of peripheral blood. The receptors derive from a woman between 18 and 30 years old with acute or convalescent COVID-19.

This clone was observed a single time. In DNA, the CDR3 is TGCGCCAGCAGCTTTACCGGAGATACGCAGTATTTT. Translation gives CASSFTGDTQYF. The chain recombines TRBV5-1 with TRBJ2-3; D ambiguous. The CDR3 sequence is 12 residues long. Germline loops: CDR1 SGHRS, CDR2 YFSETQ. Trimming cost V 2 bases and J 5 bases, with 6 bases left between them. The variable domain in full, with the rest retrieved from reference TRBV5-1 and TRBJ2-3, is KAGVTQTPRYLIKTRGQQVTLSCSPISGHRSVSWYQQTPGQGLQFLFEYFSETQRNKGNFPGRFSGRQFSNSRSEMNVSTLELGDSALYLCASSFTGDTQYFGPGTRLTVL.

The chain combines TRBV27 with TRBJ2-7; 8 bases agree with TRBD1. Germline trimming cut 3 bases from V and 5 bases from J; bases unmatched to any gene: 3. This CDR3 region has 13 residues. From germline, CDR1 is MNHEY and CDR2 SMNVEV (reference sequence). Here the CDR3 reads CASSFRQGNEQYF. The CDR3 DNA reads TGTGCCAGCAGTTTTCGACAGGGGAACGAGCAGTACTTC.

The rearrangement links TRBV20-1 to TRBJ2-3; weak D call: TRBD2 (5 bases). Germline V lookup: CDR1 DFQATT, CDR2 SNEGSKA (reference sequence). Trimming removed 3 bases at V and 0 bases at J, with 13 bases between. The CDR3 extends over 15 amino acids. CDR3: CSASELRTSTDTQYF. DNA for the CDR3: TGCAGTGCTAGTGAGCTGCGGACTAGCACAGATACGCAGTATTTT.

The chain carries TRBV5-1 and TRBJ1-1; D uncertain. The V gene lost 0 bases and the J gene lost 5 bases, with 8 bases spanning the gap. The CDR3 has 13 residues. Germline values: CDR1 SGHRS, CDR2 YFSETQ. The CDR3 loop is CASSLAAATEAFF. The CDR3 DNA reads as TGCGCCAGCAGCTTGGCCGCGGCAACTGAAGCTTTCTTT.

CDR3 sequence (DNA): TGTGCCAGCGCCCCCGGGTCCCCCTACACAGATACGCAGTATTTT. It is translated as CASAPGSPYTDTQYF. The chain combines TRBV7-3 with TRBJ2-3; no clear D. The CDR3 sequence is 15 residues long. In germline, CDR1 is SGHTA, CDR2 FQGTGA. V was pared by 8 bases and J by 2 bases, with 17 bases between.

This clone was picked up a small number of times. The chain recombines TRBV5-1 with TRBJ1-4; 7 positions agree with TRBD1. The CDR3 spans 16 residues. V lost 3 bases and J lost 8; bases outside the gene matches: 13. Germline CDR1 and CDR2: SGHRS and YFSETQ. The CDR3 here is CASSWALQGKGEKLFF. CDR3 nucleotides: TGCGCCAGCAGCTGGGCCCTACAGGGGAAGGGCGAAAAACTGTTTTTT. The variable domain in full, completed from reference TRBV5-1 and TRBJ1-4, reads KAGVTQTPRYLIKTRGQQVTLSCSPISGHRSVSWYQQTPGQGLQFLFEYFSETQRNKGNFPGRFSGRQFSNSRSEMNVSTLELGDSALYLCASSWALQGKGEKLFFGSGTQLSVL.